The 26 T cell receptor beta chains presented below share a single source sample, sequenced in a study of blood T cell repertoires in COVID-19. Only in-frame clones appear in the TCRdb table, and some are missing; sequencing was by immunoSEQ multiplex PCR. The sample records under 250,000 clones, around 82% being singletons. Sequences were obtained from peripheral blood. The receptors here all came from a woman between 25 and 40 years old who had recovered from COVID-19.

V usage is TRBV9 and J usage is TRBJ2-5; 11 nucleotides agree with TRBD1. The CDR3 extends over 17 amino acids. Germline V CDR1 and CDR2: SGDLS, YYNGEE. After removal of 3 bases from V and 5 bases from J, the junction contained 12 bases not matched to a gene. CDR3 coding DNA: TGTGCCAGCAGCGAAAGCGGGGGACAGGGGGGCCGGGAGACCCAGTACTTC. This gives the protein CASSESGGQGGRETQYF. Based on the CDR3 plus reference TRBV9 and TRBJ2-5, the full variable domain is DSGVTQTPKHLITATGQRVTLRCSPRSGDLSVYWYQQSLDQGLQFLIQYYNGEERAKGNILERFSAQQFPDLHSELNLSSLELGDSALYFCASSESGGQGGRETQYFGPGTRLLVL.

This clone was observed a few times. V gene TRBV2 combines with J gene TRBJ2-7, with a possible D match to TRBD2 (6 bases). The germline V gene has CDR1 SNHLY and CDR2 FYNNEI. With 2 bases removed from V and 2 bases from J, the gap between germline ends came to 19 bases. This CDR3 is 17 amino acids long. CDR3 in amino acids: CASSEWEGAGLAYEQYF. The CDR3 DNA is TGTGCCAGCAGTGAATGGGAAGGCGCGGGACTCGCCTACGAGCAGTACTTC.

The CDR3 sequence is CASSFLGAGGSGELFF. In DNA, the CDR3 is TGTGCCAGCAGTTTCTTAGGAGCGGGAGGCTCCGGGGAGCTGTTTTTT. V is TRBV28 and J is TRBJ2-2; 9 nucleotides align to TRBD2. The CDR3 sequence is 16 residues long. CDR1 and CDR2 (germline): MDHEN, SYDVKM. V gave up 3 bases and J gave up 6 bases; unmatched junction bases: 8.

The chain links TRBV15 to TRBJ1-1; no definite D call. Trimming took off 1 base at V and 0 bases at J, with 9 bases between the two ends. The CDR3 totals 15 residues. Germline-derived CDR1 and CDR2 are LNHNV and YYDKDF (reference sequence). The CDR3 reads CATSRAYQVNTEAFF. In nucleotides, the CDR3 is TGTGCCACCAGCAGAGCCTACCAAGTGAACACTGAAGCTTTCTTT.

The chain has TRBV6-4 and TRBJ1-4; D is perhaps TRBD1 (5 bases). Germline V lookup: CDR1 MRHNA, CDR2 SNTAGT. This CDR3 region has 14 residues. V gave up 3 bases and J gave up 7 bases, with 12 bases separating them. DNA for the CDR3: TGTGCCAGCAGTGAAGGAGGGGAGGGTGAAAAACTGTTTTTT. Translated, it gives CASSEGGEGEKLFF.

This rearrangement joins TRBV11-3 to TRBJ2-1; D is uncertain. This CDR3 comprises 15 residues. Germline values: CDR1 SGHNT, CDR2 YENEEA. The V and J ends lost 5 bases and 0 bases respectively, with 11 bases between them. The CDR3, as DNA: TGTGCCAGCAGCCCTTCATTGAGCTCCTACAATGAGCAGTTCTTC. It encodes CASSPSLSSYNEQFF.

The chain employs TRBV10-3 and TRBJ2-1, with 10 bases fitting TRBD2. J gave up 7 bases and V 4 bases, and 10 bases lay outside the gene matches. Per germline, CDR1 ENHRY and CDR2 SYGVKD. The CDR3 is made up of 16 amino acids. CDR3 region: CAISAILAGKKNEQFF. The CDR3 nucleotides are TGTGCCATCAGTGCGATACTAGCGGGAAAAAAGAATGAGCAGTTCTTC.

V usage is TRBV5-7 and J usage is TRBJ2-5; 14 positions agree with TRBD2. TRBV5-7 has ORF status, its function being uncertain. The CDR3 is 16 residues long. Trimming at V came to 6 bases and at J to 6 bases, leaving 10 bases not matched to a gene. For the CDR3, the DNA is TGTGCCAGCATCCCCCCGGGACTAGCGGGAGCGAAGACCCAGTACTTC. Protein sequence: CASIPPGLAGAKTQYF.

The J gene is TRBJ2-7, the V gene TRBV30; the match to TRBD1 covers 7 bases. The CDR3 is 13 residues long. V shed 0 bases and J 4 bases; nucleotides not matched to a gene: 3. CDR1 and CDR2 (germline): GTSNPN, SVGIG (reference sequence). This CDR3 is CAWSVGQAYEQYF. In nucleotides, the CDR3 is TGTGCCTGGAGTGTCGGACAGGCATACGAGCAGTACTTC.

This clone was seen only a few times. The chain joins TRBV16 to TRBJ2-3, with D unresolved. Germline CDR1 KGHSY, CDR2 FQNENV. V lost 0 bases, J lost 5 bases, and 9 bases lay in between. This CDR3 comprises 14 residues. CDR3 in amino acids: CASSQSPTGDTQYF. CDR3 DNA sequence: TGTGCCAGCAGCCAATCGCCGACGGGAGATACGCAGTATTTT.

V gene TRBV7-9 combines with J gene TRBJ1-2; 7 positions match TRBD1. CDR3 length: 16 amino acids. The V gene end was trimmed by 3 bases and the J gene end by 1 base; junction bases not matched to a gene: 8. Germline V CDR1 and CDR2: SEHNR, FQNEAQ (reference sequence). The DNA of the CDR3 is TGTGCCAGCAGCTTCCTCCTAACAGGGGTTAACTATGGCTACACCTTC. It codes for CASSFLLTGVNYGYTF.

This chain links TRBV24-1 with TRBJ2-1; tentative D call: TRBD2 (6 bases). Germline loops: CDR1 KGHDR, CDR2 SFDVKD. V lost 4 bases to trimming and J lost 10 bases, with 16 bases between them. The CDR3 covers 14 residues. CDR3 residues: CATSDESRGREQFF. The CDR3 nucleotides are TGTGCCACCAGTGACGAGTCGCGGGGTCGAGAGCAGTTCTTC.

The chain joins TRBV2 to TRBJ2-7; D possibly corresponds to TRBD1 (5 bases). Germline V lookup: CDR1 SNHLY, CDR2 FYNNEI. V was shortened by 5 bases and J by 3 bases, with 8 bases between the two germline ends. The CDR3 length is 12 residues. The CDR3 nucleotides are TGTGCCAGCAGTTATACAGGCTACGAGCAGTACTTC. It is translated as CASSYTGYEQYF.

Only one count was recorded for this clone. The rearrangement uses TRBV24-1 and TRBJ2-3; TRBD2 might be the D (6 bases). CDR1 and CDR2 from the germline V gene are KGHDR and SFDVKD. Trimming removed 2 bases from V and 0 bases from J, with 8 bases in between. This CDR3 region has 15 residues. The CDR3 DNA reads TGTGCCACCAGTGATTGGGGGGACAGCACAGATACGCAGTATTTT. Encoded protein: CATSDWGDSTDTQYF.

The chain employs TRBV6-6 and TRBJ2-5, with a weak D call TRBD1 (5 bases). This CDR3 contains 13 residues. V lost 10 bases to trimming and J lost 5 bases, with 17 bases between them. Germline V gene data show CDR1 as MNHNY and CDR2 as SVGAGI (reference sequence). CDR3 DNA: TGTGCCATCCAGGGCCCTCGAAAGGAGACCCAGTACTTC. It translates to CAIQGPRKETQYF.

This clone was observed a few times. The V and J genes are TRBV5-1 and TRBJ2-7; TRBD1 is a possible D gene (6 bases). Germline values: CDR1 SGHRS, CDR2 YFSETQ. The V gene lost 4 bases and the J gene lost 2 bases, with 22 bases spanning the gap. The length of the CDR3 is 17 residues. CDR3: CASSASTGQSKTYEQYF. Written as DNA, the CDR3 is TGCGCCAGCAGCGCATCAACGGGACAATCGAAAACCTACGAGCAGTACTTC.

This chain links TRBV30 with TRBJ2-7; 9 positions agree with TRBD2. With V trimmed by 2 bases and J by 3 bases, 5 bases remained unmatched. CDR3 length: 14 residues. Per the germline V gene, CDR1 is GTSNPN and CDR2 is SVGIG (reference sequence). This CDR3 reads CAWSRGSGGYEQYF. The CDR3 bases are TGTGCCTGGAGTAGGGGTAGCGGGGGCTACGAGCAGTACTTC.

The chain recombines TRBV28 with TRBJ2-2; TRBD1 matches 9 bases. Germline CDR1 MDHEN, CDR2 SYDVKM. The CDR3 totals 16 residues. V shed 2 bases and J 5 bases; nucleotides not matched to a gene: 6. The CDR3 loop is CASSLGDRVGTGELFF. CDR3 bases: TGTGCCAGCAGTTTAGGGGACAGGGTAGGGACCGGGGAGCTGTTTTTT.

The chain employs TRBV18 and TRBJ2-1; 15 bases fit TRBD2. The CDR3 is 15 residues long. CDR1 KGHSH and CDR2 LQKENI come from the germline V gene. J lost 5 bases, V lost 6 bases, and 2 bases had no gene match. The CDR3 region is CASSWTSGRDNEQFF. CDR3 nucleotide sequence: TGTGCCAGCTCCTGGACTAGCGGGAGGGACAATGAGCAGTTCTTC.

V and J are TRBV5-1 and TRBJ1-1, with D perhaps TRBD1 (5 bases). The germline gives CDR1 SGHRS, CDR2 YFSETQ. Trimming pared 2 bases from V and 1 base from J, leaving 9 bases between. CDR3 length equals 14 residues. The CDR3 loop is CASSFAGGNTEAFF. The CDR3 coding sequence is TGCGCCAGCAGCTTCGCGGGGGGGAACACTGAAGCTTTCTTT.

The genes are TRBV24-1 and TRBJ1-3; 9 bases are shared with TRBD1. CDR1 is KGHDR, CDR2 SFDVKD, per germline. This CDR3 is 16 amino acids long. V shed 4 bases, J shed 0 bases, and the junction held 3 bases outside the gene matches. The CDR3 coding sequence is TGTGCCACCAGTGACCCGACAGGGGGCTCTGGAAACACCATATATTTT. Its translation: CATSDPTGGSGNTIYF.

The V and J genes are TRBV18 and TRBJ1-1, with D perhaps matching TRBD1 (5 bases). Germline lookup yields CDR1 KGHSH and CDR2 LQKENI. Trimming removed 0 bases from V and 3 bases from J, with 14 bases in between. The CDR3 sequence is 16 residues long. The CDR3: CASSPPETDGHTEAFF. In DNA form, the CDR3 reads TGTGCCAGCTCACCACCGGAGACAGACGGACACACTGAAGCTTTCTTT.

This rearrangement joins TRBV7-3 to TRBJ1-1; D gene unclear. V was shortened by 0 bases and J by 3 bases, with 5 bases between the two germline ends. The V gene's germline CDR1 is SGHTA and CDR2 FQGTGA. The CDR3 is 13 amino acids. Here the CDR3 DNA reads TGTGCCAGCAGCTTAACAGAGGACACTGAAGCTTTCTTT. Translating it yields CASSLTEDTEAFF.

The chain is built from TRBV2 and TRBJ2-3; D uncertain. The germline V and J ends were trimmed by 3 bases and 10 bases, with 11 bases remaining between them. In germline, CDR1 is SNHLY, CDR2 FYNNEI. The CDR3 is made up of 12 amino acids. The CDR3 loop is CASSDRTAAQYF. The CDR3 DNA is TGTGCCAGCAGTGATAGAACTGCGGCGCAGTATTTT.

This rearrangement joins TRBV29-1 to TRBJ2-1, with D maybe TRBD2 (6 bases). Trimming took off 7 bases at V and 10 bases at J, with 17 bases between the two ends. This CDR3 has 12 residues. Looked up from germline, CDR1 is SQVTM and CDR2 is ANQGSEA. The CDR3 DNA reads as TGCAGCGCCGGGGACTTACTTTTAGAGCAGTTCTTC. Translation gives CSAGDLLLEQFF.

The genes are TRBV5-1 and TRBJ1-4, with a tentative D call TRBD1 (5 bases). V lost 4 bases and J lost 3, with 10 bases in between. Per germline, CDR1 SGHRS and CDR2 YFSETQ. This CDR3 has 14 residues. The CDR3 coding sequence is TGCGCCAGCAGCCCAGGGCGGTCTAATGAAAAACTGTTTTTT. This encodes CASSPGRSNEKLFF.